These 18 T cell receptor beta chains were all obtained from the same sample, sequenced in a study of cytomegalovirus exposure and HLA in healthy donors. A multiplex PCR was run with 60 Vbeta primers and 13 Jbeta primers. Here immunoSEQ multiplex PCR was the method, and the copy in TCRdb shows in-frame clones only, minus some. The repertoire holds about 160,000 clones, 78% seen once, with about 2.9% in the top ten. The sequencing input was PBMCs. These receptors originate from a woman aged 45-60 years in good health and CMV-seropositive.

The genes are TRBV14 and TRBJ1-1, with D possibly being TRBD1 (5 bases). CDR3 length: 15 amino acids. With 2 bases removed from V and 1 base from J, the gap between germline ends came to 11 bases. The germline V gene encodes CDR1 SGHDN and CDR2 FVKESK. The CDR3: CASSQFGATNTEAFF. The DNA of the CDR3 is TGTGCCAGCAGCCAATTTGGGGCGACGAACACTGAAGCTTTCTTT. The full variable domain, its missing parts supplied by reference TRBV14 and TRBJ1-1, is EAGVTQFPSHSVIEKGQTVTLRCDPISGHDNLYWYRRVMGKEIKFLLHFVKESKQDESGMPNNRFLAERTGGTYSTLKVQPAELEDSGVYFCASSQFGATNTEAFFGQGTRLTVV.

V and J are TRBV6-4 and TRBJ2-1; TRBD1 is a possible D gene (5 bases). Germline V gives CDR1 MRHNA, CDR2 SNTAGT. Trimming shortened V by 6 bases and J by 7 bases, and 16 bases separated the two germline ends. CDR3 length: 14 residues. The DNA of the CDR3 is TGTGCCAGCAGGGCCCGCAGGGAAGCAAATGAGCAGTTCTTC. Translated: CASRARREANEQFF.

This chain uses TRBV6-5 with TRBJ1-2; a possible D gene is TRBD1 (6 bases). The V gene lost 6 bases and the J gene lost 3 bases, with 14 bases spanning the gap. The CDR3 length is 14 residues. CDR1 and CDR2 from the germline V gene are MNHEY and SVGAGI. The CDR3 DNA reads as TGTGCCAGCAGACAGAACAGGGACCACTATGGCTACACCTTC. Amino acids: CASRQNRDHYGYTF.

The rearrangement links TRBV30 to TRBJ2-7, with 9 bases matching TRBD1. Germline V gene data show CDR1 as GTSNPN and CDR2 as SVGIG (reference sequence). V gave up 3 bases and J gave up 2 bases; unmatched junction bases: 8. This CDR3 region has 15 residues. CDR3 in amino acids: CAWRQGARIPYEQYF. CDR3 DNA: TGTGCCTGGAGACAGGGGGCACGTATCCCCTACGAGCAGTACTTC.

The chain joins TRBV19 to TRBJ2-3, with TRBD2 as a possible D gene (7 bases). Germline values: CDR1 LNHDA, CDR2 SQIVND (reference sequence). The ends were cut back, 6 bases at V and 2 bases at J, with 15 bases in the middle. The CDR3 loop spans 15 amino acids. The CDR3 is CASRRRGGPTDTQYF. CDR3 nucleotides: TGTGCCAGTAGACGTCGCGGGGGCCCCACAGATACGCAGTATTTT.

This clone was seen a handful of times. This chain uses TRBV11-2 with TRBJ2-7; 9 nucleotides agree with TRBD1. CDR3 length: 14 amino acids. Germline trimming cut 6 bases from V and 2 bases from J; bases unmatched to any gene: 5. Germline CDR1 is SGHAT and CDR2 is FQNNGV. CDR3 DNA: TGTGCCAGCAGACCGGGACAGGGACCCTACGAGCAGTACTTC. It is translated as CASRPGQGPYEQYF. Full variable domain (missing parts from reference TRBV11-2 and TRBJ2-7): EAGVAQSPRYKIIEKRQSVAFWCNPISGHATLYWYQQILGQGPKLLIQFQNNGVVDDSQLPKDRFSAERLKGVDSTLKIQPAKLEDSAVYLCASRPGQGPYEQYFGPGTRLTVT.

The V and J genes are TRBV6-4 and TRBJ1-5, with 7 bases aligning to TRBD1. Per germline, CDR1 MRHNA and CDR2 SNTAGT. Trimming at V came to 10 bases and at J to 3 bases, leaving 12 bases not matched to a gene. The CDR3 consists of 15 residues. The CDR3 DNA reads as TGTGCCACCACTCCGGGACAGAAGAACAATCAGCCCCAGCATTTT. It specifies CATTPGQKNNQPQHF.

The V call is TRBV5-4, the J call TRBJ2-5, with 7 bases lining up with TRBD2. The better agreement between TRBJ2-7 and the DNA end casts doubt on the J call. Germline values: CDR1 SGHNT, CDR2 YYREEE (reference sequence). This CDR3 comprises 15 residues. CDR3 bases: TGTGCCAGCAGCTTGGGGTATCTAGCGGTCTACGAGCAGTACTTC. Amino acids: CASSLGYLAVYEQYF.

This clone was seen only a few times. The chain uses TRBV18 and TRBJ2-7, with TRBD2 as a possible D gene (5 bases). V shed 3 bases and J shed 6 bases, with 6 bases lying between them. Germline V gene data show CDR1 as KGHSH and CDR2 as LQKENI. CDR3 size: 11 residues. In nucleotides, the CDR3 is TGTGCCAGCTCACCCGCGGGCGAGCAGTACTTC. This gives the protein CASSPAGEQYF.

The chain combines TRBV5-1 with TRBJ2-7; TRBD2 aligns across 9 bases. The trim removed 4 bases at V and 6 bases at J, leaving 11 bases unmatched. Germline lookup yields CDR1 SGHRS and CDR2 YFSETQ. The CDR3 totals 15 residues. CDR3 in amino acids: CASSGGGRAPVEQYF. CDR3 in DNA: TGCGCCAGCAGCGGGGGCGGGAGGGCACCCGTCGAGCAGTACTTC.

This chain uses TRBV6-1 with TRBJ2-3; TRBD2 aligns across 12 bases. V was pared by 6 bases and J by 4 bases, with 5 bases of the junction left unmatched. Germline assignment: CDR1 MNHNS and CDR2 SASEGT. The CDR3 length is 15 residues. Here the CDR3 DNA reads TGTGCCAGCAGCCTGACTAGCGGGGGTGCAGATACGCAGTATTTT. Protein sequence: CASSLTSGGADTQYF.

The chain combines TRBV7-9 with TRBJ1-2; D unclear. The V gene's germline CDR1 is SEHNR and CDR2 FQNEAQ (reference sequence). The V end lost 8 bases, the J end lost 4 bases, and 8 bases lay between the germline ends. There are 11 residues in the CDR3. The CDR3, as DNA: TGTGCCAGCGGCGGGAGCTATGGCTACACCTTC. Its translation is CASGGSYGYTF. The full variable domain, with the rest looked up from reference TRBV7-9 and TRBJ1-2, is DTGVSQNPRHKITKRGQNVTFRCDPISEHNRLYWYRQTLGQGPEFLTYFQNEAQLEKSRLLSDRFSAERPKGSFSTLEIQRTEQGDSAMYLCASGGSYGYTFGSGTRLTVV.

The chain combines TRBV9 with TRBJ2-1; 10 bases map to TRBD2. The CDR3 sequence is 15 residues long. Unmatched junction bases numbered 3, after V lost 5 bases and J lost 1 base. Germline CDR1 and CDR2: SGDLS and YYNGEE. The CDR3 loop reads CASSEREGSYNEQFF. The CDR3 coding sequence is TGTGCCAGCAGTGAGCGGGAGGGGTCCTACAATGAGCAGTTCTTC.

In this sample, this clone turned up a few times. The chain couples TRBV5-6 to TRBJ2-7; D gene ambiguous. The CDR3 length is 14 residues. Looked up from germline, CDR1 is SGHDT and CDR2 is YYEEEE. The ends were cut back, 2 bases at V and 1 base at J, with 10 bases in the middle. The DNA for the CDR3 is TGTGCCAGCAGCTTCCTAGTCGAGTCCTACGAGCAGTACTTC. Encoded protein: CASSFLVESYEQYF.

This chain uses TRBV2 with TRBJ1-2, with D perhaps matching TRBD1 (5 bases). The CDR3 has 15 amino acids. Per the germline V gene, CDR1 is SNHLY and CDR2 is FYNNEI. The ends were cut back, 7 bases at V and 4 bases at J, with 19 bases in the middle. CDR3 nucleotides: TGTGCCAGCATCTTGCAGGGCGGTTTTCTCTATGGCTACACCTTC. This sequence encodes CASILQGGFLYGYTF. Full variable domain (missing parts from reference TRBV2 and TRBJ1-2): EPEVTQTPSHQVTQMGQEVILRCVPISNHLYFYWYRQILGQKVEFLVSFYNNEISEKSEIFDDQFSVERPDGSNFTLKIRSTKLEDSAMYFCASILQGGFLYGYTFGSGTRLTVV.

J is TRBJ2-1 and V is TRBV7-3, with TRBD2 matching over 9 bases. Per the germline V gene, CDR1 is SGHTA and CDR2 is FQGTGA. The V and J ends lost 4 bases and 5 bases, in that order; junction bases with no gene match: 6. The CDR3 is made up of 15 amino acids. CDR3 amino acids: CASSSLAGFDNEQFF. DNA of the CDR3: TGTGCCAGCAGCTCCCTAGCGGGATTTGACAATGAGCAGTTCTTC. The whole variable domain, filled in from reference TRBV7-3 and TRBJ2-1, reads GAGVSQTPSNKVTEKGKYVELRCDPISGHTALYWYRQSLGQGPEFLIYFQGTGAADDSGLPNDRFFAVRPEGSVSTLKIQRTERGDSAVYLCASSSLAGFDNEQFFGPGTRLTVL.

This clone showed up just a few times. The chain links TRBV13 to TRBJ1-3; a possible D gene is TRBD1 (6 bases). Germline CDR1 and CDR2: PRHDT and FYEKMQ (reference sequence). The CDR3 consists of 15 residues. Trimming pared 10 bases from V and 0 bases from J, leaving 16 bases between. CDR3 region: CATAGGSGSGNTIYF. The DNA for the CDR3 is TGTGCCACCGCGGGGGGCTCAGGCTCTGGAAACACCATATATTTT.

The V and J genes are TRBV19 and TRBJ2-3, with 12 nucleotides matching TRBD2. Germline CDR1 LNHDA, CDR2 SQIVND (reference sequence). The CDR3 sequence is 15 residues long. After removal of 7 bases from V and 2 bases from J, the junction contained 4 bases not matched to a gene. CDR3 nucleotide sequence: TGTGCCAGTATTCGGACTAGCGGGACCACAGATACGCAGTATTTT. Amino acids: CASIRTSGTTDTQYF.